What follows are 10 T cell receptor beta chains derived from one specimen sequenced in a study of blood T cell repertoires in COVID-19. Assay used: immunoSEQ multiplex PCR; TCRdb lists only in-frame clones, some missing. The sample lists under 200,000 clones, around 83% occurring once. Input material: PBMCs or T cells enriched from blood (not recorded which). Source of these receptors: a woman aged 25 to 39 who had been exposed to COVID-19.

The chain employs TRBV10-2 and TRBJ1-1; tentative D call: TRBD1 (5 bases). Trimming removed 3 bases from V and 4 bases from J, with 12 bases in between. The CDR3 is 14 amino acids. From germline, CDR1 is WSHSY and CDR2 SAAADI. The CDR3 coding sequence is TGCGCCAGCAGTGATTTCGGGGGTACCACTGAAGCTTTCTTT. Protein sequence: CASSDFGGTTEAFF.

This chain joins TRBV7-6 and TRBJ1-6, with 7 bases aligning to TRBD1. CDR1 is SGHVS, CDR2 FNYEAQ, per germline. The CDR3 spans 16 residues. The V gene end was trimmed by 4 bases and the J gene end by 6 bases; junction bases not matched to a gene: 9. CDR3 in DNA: TGTGCCAGCAGCTCTGGAAGGGACAGAGCTAATTCACCCCTCCACTTT. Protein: CASSSGRDRANSPLHF.

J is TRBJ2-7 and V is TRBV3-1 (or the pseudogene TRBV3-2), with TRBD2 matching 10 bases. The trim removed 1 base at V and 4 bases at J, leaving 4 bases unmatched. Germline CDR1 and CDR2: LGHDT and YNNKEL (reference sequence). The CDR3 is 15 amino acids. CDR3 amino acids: CASSQGSLAGYEQYF. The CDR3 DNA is TGTGCCAGCAGCCAAGGGTCACTAGCGGGGTACGAGCAGTACTTC.

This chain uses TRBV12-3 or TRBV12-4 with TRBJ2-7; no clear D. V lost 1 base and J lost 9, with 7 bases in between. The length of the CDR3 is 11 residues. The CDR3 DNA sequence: TGTGCCAGCAGTTTAGGGGCCGCGCAGTACTTC. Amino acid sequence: CASSLGAAQYF.

The CDR3 region is CASSQSGVGNYGYTF. The CDR3, as DNA: TGCGCCAGCAGCCAGTCCGGGGTGGGTAACTATGGCTACACCTTC. This chain links TRBV4-3 with TRBJ1-2; no clear D. V was clipped by 3 bases and J by 1 base, with 12 bases between them. CDR1 and CDR2 from the germline V gene are LGHNA and YSLEER. The CDR3 loop spans 15 amino acids.

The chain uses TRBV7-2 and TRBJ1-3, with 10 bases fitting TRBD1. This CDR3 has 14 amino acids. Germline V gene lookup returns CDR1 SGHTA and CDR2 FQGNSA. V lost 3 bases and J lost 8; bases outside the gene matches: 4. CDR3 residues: CASSFGDRGYTIYF. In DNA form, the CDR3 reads TGTGCCAGCAGCTTCGGGGACAGGGGTTACACCATATATTTT.

The CDR3: CASSPLGARDTEAFF. The CDR3 DNA reads as TGTGCCAGCTCACCACTGGGGGCGAGGGACACTGAAGCTTTCTTT. The chain couples TRBV18 to TRBJ1-1; TRBD1 might be the D (6 bases). This CDR3 is 15 amino acids long. Trimming removed 1 base from V and 3 bases from J, with 12 bases in between. In germline, CDR1 is KGHSH, CDR2 LQKENI.

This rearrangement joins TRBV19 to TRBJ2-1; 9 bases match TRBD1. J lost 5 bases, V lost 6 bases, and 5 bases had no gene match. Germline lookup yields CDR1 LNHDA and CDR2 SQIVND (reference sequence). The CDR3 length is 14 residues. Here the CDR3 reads CASRDRGVNNEQFF. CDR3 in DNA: TGTGCCAGTAGAGACAGGGGGGTTAACAATGAGCAGTTCTTC.

The CDR3 spells CASSLARGSEKYF. In nucleotides, the CDR3 is TGTGCCAGCAGTTTGGCGCGGGGCAGCGAAAAGTACTTC. V gene TRBV12-3 or TRBV12-4 combines with J gene TRBJ2-5; maybe TRBD2 (6 bases). V shed 3 bases and J shed 12 bases, with 17 bases lying between them. This CDR3 is built from 13 residues.

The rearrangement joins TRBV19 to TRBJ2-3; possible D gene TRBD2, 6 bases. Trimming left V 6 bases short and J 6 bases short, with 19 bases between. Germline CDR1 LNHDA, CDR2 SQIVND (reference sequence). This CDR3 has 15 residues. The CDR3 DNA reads TGTGCCAGTAGAAGCCAGGGAGGTTTATCGGATACGCAGTATTTT. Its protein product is CASRSQGGLSDTQYF.